These 10 T cell receptor beta chains came from one sample sequenced in a study of blood T cell repertoires in COVID-19. TCRdb's table, derived via immunoSEQ multiplex PCR, lists solely in-frame clones and lacks some. The table lists about 160,000 clones, about 92% of them singletons. The sample consisted of peripheral blood. Every receptor here comes from a man aged 55-75 years with active or convalescent COVID-19.

The chain is built from TRBV5-1 and TRBJ2-2; 8 bases are a match to TRBD2. CDR3 length: 16 residues. Germline CDR1 is SGHRS and CDR2 is YFSETQ. Trimming took 2 bases from V and 3 from J; bases not matched to a gene: 6. The CDR3 sequence is CASSLAGAADTGELFF. CDR3 DNA sequence: TGCGCCAGCAGCTTAGCGGGGGCCGCGGACACCGGGGAGCTGTTTTTT.

The table lists this clone with a count of one. The V call is TRBV7-2, the J call TRBJ1-2; no clear D gene. The ends were cut back, 5 bases at V and 4 bases at J, with 17 bases in the middle. Germline CDR1 and CDR2: SGHTA and FQGNSA. The CDR3 is made up of 15 amino acids. CDR3 protein: CASSPLNSILYGYTF. The CDR3 DNA follows: TGTGCCAGCAGCCCCCTCAACTCTATACTCTATGGCTACACCTTC.

This chain links TRBV27 with TRBJ2-3, with D maybe TRBD1 (5 bases). Trimming took 6 bases from V and 1 from J, leaving 11 bases between them. From germline, CDR1 is MNHEY and CDR2 SMNVEV (reference sequence). This CDR3 has 14 amino acids. The CDR3 loop reads CASSAGFGTDTQYF. The CDR3 DNA follows: TGTGCCAGCAGCGCAGGGTTCGGCACAGATACGCAGTATTTT.

The chain couples TRBV5-4 to TRBJ1-4; D gene uncertain. V was cut by 0 bases and J by 7 bases, with 10 bases left in between. The CDR3 extends over 14 amino acids. Germline values: CDR1 SGHNT, CDR2 YYREEE (reference sequence). CDR3 sequence (DNA): TGTGCCAGCAGCTTGGCGTCGTCCGGTGAAAAACTGTTTTTT. Translated: CASSLASSGEKLFF.

This chain connects TRBV23-1 to TRBJ1-1; 10 bases match TRBD1. Being an ORF, TRBV23-1 has a function that is uncertain. This CDR3 is built from 17 residues. J lost 3 bases, V lost 4 bases, and 11 bases had no gene match. CDR3 DNA: TGCGCCAGCAGTCCGTCCCGGGACAGGGGTTGGGACACTGAAGCTTTCTTT. It translates to CASSPSRDRGWDTEAFF.

The chain links TRBV5-1 to TRBJ1-6; 7 bases are shared with TRBD1. Germline V gene lookup returns CDR1 SGHRS and CDR2 YFSETQ. This CDR3 has 15 residues. J lost 7 bases, V lost 0 bases, and 4 bases had no gene match. This CDR3 reads CASSLVPTGNSPLHF. Written as DNA, the CDR3 is TGCGCCAGCAGCTTGGTTCCGACAGGGAATTCACCCCTCCACTTT.

The gene calls are TRBV7-8 and TRBJ1-4; D might be TRBD1 (6 bases). Germline CDR1 is SGHVS and CDR2 is FQNEAQ. Trimming removed 2 bases from V and 3 bases from J, with 10 bases in between. The CDR3 has 15 amino acids. CDR3 nucleotide sequence: TGTGCCAGCAGCTTATCCAGGGGTCCTAATGAAAAACTGTTTTTT. It encodes CASSLSRGPNEKLFF.

The chain recombines TRBV6-5 with TRBJ1-2, with 11 nucleotides matching TRBD1. The CDR3 spans 16 residues. Unmatched junction bases numbered 7, after V lost 2 bases and J lost 5 bases. From germline, CDR1 is MNHEY and CDR2 SVGAGI. This chain's CDR3 is CASSYTRTGGWYGYTF. CDR3 nucleotide sequence: TGTGCCAGCAGTTACACCAGGACAGGGGGCTGGTATGGCTACACCTTC.

V usage is TRBV2 and J usage is TRBJ2-7; D is perhaps TRBD2 (6 bases). Germline V lookup: CDR1 SNHLY, CDR2 FYNNEI. CDR3 size: 16 residues. Trimming cost V 2 bases and J 9 bases, with 23 bases left between them. CDR3 nucleotide sequence: TGTGCCAGCAGTGAATTTGGAGGACTACCGAGCATTCGGCAGTACTTC. It specifies CASSEFGGLPSIRQYF.

The V gene is TRBV2, the J gene TRBJ1-1; TRBD1 aligns across 8 bases. The CDR3 totals 15 residues. The germline V gene has CDR1 SNHLY and CDR2 FYNNEI. V dropped 3 bases and J dropped 1; count of bases not matched to a gene: 4. This CDR3 reads CASSEVDRENTEAFF. The CDR3 DNA reads as TGTGCCAGCAGTGAGGTGGACAGGGAGAACACTGAAGCTTTCTTT.